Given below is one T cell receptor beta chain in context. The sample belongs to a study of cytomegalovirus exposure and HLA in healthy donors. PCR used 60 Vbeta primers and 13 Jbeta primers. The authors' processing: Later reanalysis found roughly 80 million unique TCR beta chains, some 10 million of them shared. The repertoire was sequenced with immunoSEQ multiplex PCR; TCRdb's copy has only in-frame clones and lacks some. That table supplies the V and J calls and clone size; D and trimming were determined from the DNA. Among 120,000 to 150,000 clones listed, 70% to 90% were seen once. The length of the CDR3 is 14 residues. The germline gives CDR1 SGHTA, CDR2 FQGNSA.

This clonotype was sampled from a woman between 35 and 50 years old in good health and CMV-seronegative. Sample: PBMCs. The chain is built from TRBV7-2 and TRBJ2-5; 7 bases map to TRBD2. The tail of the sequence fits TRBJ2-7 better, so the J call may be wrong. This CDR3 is CASSLREGPYEQYF. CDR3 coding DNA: TGTGCCAGCAGCTTAAGGGAGGGGCCCTACGAGCAGTACTTC.